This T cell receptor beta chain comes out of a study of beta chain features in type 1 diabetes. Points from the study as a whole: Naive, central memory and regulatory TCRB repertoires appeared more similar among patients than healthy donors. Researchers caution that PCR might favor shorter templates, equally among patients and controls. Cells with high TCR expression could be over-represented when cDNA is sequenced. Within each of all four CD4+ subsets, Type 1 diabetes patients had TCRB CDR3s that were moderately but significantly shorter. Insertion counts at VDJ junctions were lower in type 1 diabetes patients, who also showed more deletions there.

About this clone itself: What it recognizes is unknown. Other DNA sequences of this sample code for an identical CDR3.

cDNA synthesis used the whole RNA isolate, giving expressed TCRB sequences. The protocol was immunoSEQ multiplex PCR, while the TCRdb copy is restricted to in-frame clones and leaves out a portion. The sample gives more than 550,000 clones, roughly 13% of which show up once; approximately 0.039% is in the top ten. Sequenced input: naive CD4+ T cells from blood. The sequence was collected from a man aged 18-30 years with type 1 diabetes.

The CDR3 DNA is TGTGCCAGCAGCTCCCGACAGGATTCACCCCTCCACTTT. Residues: CASSSRQDSPLHF. The chain links TRBV7-2 to TRBJ1-6; possible D gene TRBD1, 6 bases. The CDR3 covers 13 residues. Germline CDR1 and CDR2: SGHTA and FQGNSA. V was shortened by 4 bases and J by 8 bases, with 9 bases between the two germline ends.